This T cell receptor (beta chain) stems from a study of early T cells in non-severe SARS-CoV-2 infection (dated by TCRdb to about 2021). Describing the broader study: TCR sequencing used bulk RNA from unsorted whole blood, so alpha and beta chains could not be paired. Study-level results and caveats: VDJdb matching was skewed toward anti-spike CD8 responses and likely underestimated virus-specific expansions by missing private and CD4 specificities.

The study was a case-control design nested within a healthcare worker cohort in London, UK, with weekly nasopharyngeal swab PCR tests and blood sampling. Between 23 and 31 March 2020, the week of the UK lockdown, healthcare workers were enrolled and then followed up weekly for as long as 16 weeks. The cysteine opens and the phenylalanine closes a CDR3 of 14 amino acids. Just the 42-base CDR3 DNA is kept, in frame starting at base 1. The germline V gene (reference sequence) gives CDR1 as LNHNV and CDR2 as YYDKDF. Trimmed from V: 5 bases; trimmed from J: 1 base; junction bases lacking a gene match: 2. Receptor libraries were prepared by 5' RACE. Instrument used: NextSeq 500. The TCR library protocol attached unique molecular identifiers to individual cDNA molecules to correct for sequencing error and PCR bias. Both TCR alpha and beta chains were sequenced, and tight co-correlation was observed between alpha and beta sequence abundances in each sample. In the source study's methods: Decombinator V4 was used to perform V gene, J gene and CDR3 annotation of TCR sequences. Expanded TCRs were defined as changing significantly between any two time points under a Poisson model with p below 0.0001. TCR abundances were normalised to the total number of TCRs sequenced in each sample and reported as counts per million. TRAV1-2 paired with TRAJ12, TRAJ20 or TRAJ33 defined MAIT TCRs, while TRAV10 paired with TRAJ18 defined iNKT TCRs. A search of VDJdb, accessed on 1 November 2021, was run for TCRs annotated to CMV, EBV and SARS-CoV-2, with TCRs annotated for multiple antigens excluded. TCRdb took the public reads, trimmed them with fastp at Q25, ran MiXCR for clone calling and kept in-frame beta chains. A single entry per CDR3 protein holds the most common genes and DNA from its merged rows. The V and J calls follow TCRdb's processing rather than the paper's. For this sample the table gives about 69,000 distinct CDR3 sequences, of which 9.5% were detected only once. Of the sample, less than 6.5% is held by the ten largest clones.

On this clonotype itself: It lacks a known antigen. Base qualities were left out, and no much larger clone turns up one base away.

The TCR was taken from an adult who was a healthcare worker with PCR-confirmed SARS-CoV-2 infection or an uninfected control (not recorded which). Sequencing was performed on whole blood. The chain is made from TRBV15 and TRBJ2-7; TRBD1 agrees with 10 junctional bases. The CDR3 protein is CATSRGQGSYEQYF. Read as DNA, the sequence is TGTGCCACCAGCCGGGGACAGGGGTCCTACGAGCAGTACTTC.